What follows is one T cell receptor beta chain and its context. Its antigen remains unidentified. Relative to the germline gene, one junction end is altered; a read error may explain this. This sample is drawn from a study of human thymus T cells (dated by TCRdb to 2019 to 2021). Turning to the overall study: The study described the TCR alpha and beta repertoires in under 10 infant thymus samples and four matching peripheral blood samples. Donor ages ranged from about 6 to 244 days, and the cohort comprised over 5 male and two female infants.

Using the immunoSEQ multiplex PCR assay, the TCRB and TCRAD loci were amplified from a standardized quantity of quality-controlled genomic DNA. Amplicons spanned the V(D)J region at a length sufficient to cover the CDR3 and identify V and J genes. The commercial immunoSEQ service was used to sequence amplicons on an Illumina platform. The authors' pipeline ran thus. Primer bias and sequencing errors were corrected using previously described methods, and TCRAD and TCRB definitions followed the IMGT database. Analysis of the repertoires was done with immunoSEQ Analyzer 3.0 and VDJTools and included basic statistics, V/J segment usage, diversity estimates, rarefaction and pairwise overlap. To estimate diversity, the Chao1, ChaoE, Efron-Thisted, Shannon and inverse Simpson indices were applied, and diversity was also estimated on datasets down-sampled to the smallest sample. Repertoire overlap was determined by strict matching of CDR3 nucleotide sequence, V gene and J gene, and Jaccard-based multidimensional scaling clustering was applied. TCRdb's version of the immuneACCESS table is confined to in-frame rearrangements and falls short of the full clone set. An unresolved V gene accounts for under half of the shortfall where checked; the remainder is of unknown origin. V and J calls and clone size come straight from that table; D and trimming were deduced from the DNA. The sample yields about 44,000 clones; approximately 93% were counted once. Of the sample, roughly 0.12% is held by the ten largest clones.

Immunologically healthy infants undergoing open corrective cardiac surgery for congenital heart defects in Finland were used as donors. From four of the eight donors, a small aliquot of about 0.45-1 mL peripheral blood was collected during surgery. Genomic DNA from blood samples was extracted from all available leukocytes rather than from a fixed cell number. ACK lysis buffer was used to clear erythrocytes from the blood, and the leukocytes were then kept as pellets at -70 degrees C. A QIAsymphony instrument was used to extract genomic DNA from the frozen cell pellets. Summary of the overall study and its limitations: On average, roughly 850,000 unique TCRB clonotypes were obtained from thymus samples, compared with approximately 80,000 from blood samples. Both the thymic and the peripheral blood repertoires appeared to show biased V and J gene segment usage.

Sequenced: blood. The sequence was collected from a boy under three years old with a congenital heart defect but otherwise immunologically healthy.

The CDR3 amino acid sequence is: CTWSSTVNQPQHF. The nucleotide sequence reads TGTACCTGGAGTAGCACAGTCAATCAGCCCCAGCATTTT. The chain is assembled from TRBV30 and TRBJ1-5; the D gene assignment is ambiguous. Reading from cysteine to phenylalanine, the CDR3 counts 13 amino acids. Here the CDR3 DNA is all that survives: 39 bases in frame from base 1. The germline V gene (reference sequence) yields GTSNPN for CDR1 and SVGIG for CDR2.